This entry lists 32 T cell receptor beta chains sequenced from one sample in a study of blood T cells in healthy people across ages. PCR was performed a second time for about 6 to 12 cycles using a sample-barcoded 5' primer and a J-beta primer mix. TCRdb analysed the 5' RACE reads with MiXCR anew, one entry per CDR3 protein. Found here are nearly 800,000 distinct CDR3 sequences, roughly three fifths of them singletons; the top ten hold roughly 24%. The specimen sequenced was blood. All receptors derive from a middle-aged man in good health.

The chain couples TRBV28 to TRBJ2-3; D gene unclear. Per germline, CDR1 MDHEN and CDR2 SYDVKM. The CDR3 contains 15 residues. Trimming shortened V by 4 bases and J by 2 bases, and 13 bases separated the two germline ends. This CDR3 is CASSSPLTITDTQYF. CDR3 DNA: TGTGCCAGCAGTTCACCACTAACCATCACAGATACGCAGTATTTT.

The sample holds a few counts of this clonotype. The chain combines TRBV3-1 with TRBJ2-4; 7 bases align to TRBD1. The germline gives CDR1 LGHDT, CDR2 YNNKEL (reference sequence). Trimming removed 0 bases from V and 4 bases from J; junction bases left unmatched: 6. This CDR3 has 16 amino acids. Here the CDR3 reads CASSQDLGGQKNIQYF. The DNA of the CDR3 is TGTGCCAGCAGCCAAGATCTTGGGGGACAGAAAAACATTCAGTACTTC.

The chain uses TRBV18 and TRBJ1-1, with 8 bases aligning to TRBD1. Germline V CDR1 and CDR2: KGHSH, LQKENI. The CDR3 is made up of 15 amino acids. Trimming at V came to 8 bases and at J to 4 bases, leaving 12 bases not matched to a gene. The CDR3 sequence: CASQPPGQAGTEAFF. The CDR3 bases are TGTGCCAGCCAGCCTCCGGGACAGGCCGGCACTGAAGCTTTCTTT.

Note on this clonotype: This may be a read error: a much more frequent sequence differs by one nucleotide. The chain uses TRBV4-3 and TRBJ2-1, with 8 bases lining up with TRBD2. Near its end, the DNA agrees better with TRBJ2-7, so the J call may be wrong. This CDR3 spans 15 amino acids. The germline gives CDR1 LGHNA, CDR2 YSLEER. The CDR3 coding sequence is TGCGCCAGCAGCCAGGGAGCGGGAGCCTACAATGAGCAGTACTTC. Translated, it gives CASSQGAGAYNEQYF.

There are many counts of this clonotype. J is TRBJ2-7 and V is TRBV12-5; D unclear. Germline loops: CDR1 LGHNT, CDR2 FRNRAP. V lost 5 bases and J 4 bases, leaving 6 bases between the germline ends. There are 11 residues in the CDR3. CDR3 amino acids: CASGPGYEQYF. The CDR3, as DNA: TGTGCTAGTGGTCCCGGATACGAGCAGTACTTC.

This clonotype occurred a few times. The V and J genes are TRBV12-3 or TRBV12-4 and TRBJ1-1; a possible D gene is TRBD1 (5 bases). The V end was cut by 6 bases, the J end by 1 base, with 6 bases between. The CDR3 has 12 residues. Here the CDR3 DNA reads TGTGCCAGCAGGGGGCGGAACACTGAAGCTTTCTTT. The encoded protein is CASRGRNTEAFF.

The J gene is TRBJ1-5, the V gene TRBV18; 8 nucleotides line up with TRBD1. The CDR3 spans 15 residues. V lost 3 bases, J lost 3 bases, and 4 bases stayed unmatched. Germline assignment: CDR1 KGHSH and CDR2 LQKENI. CDR3 protein: CASSPLTGANQPQHF. In DNA form, the CDR3 reads TGTGCCAGCTCACCTCTGACAGGGGCCAATCAGCCCCAGCATTTT.

This rearrangement joins TRBV9 to TRBJ2-3; the D gene is possibly TRBD1 (6 bases). The ends were cut back, 3 bases at V and 3 bases at J, with 14 bases in the middle. Germline CDR1 and CDR2: SGDLS and YYNGEE. This CDR3 has 15 residues. The CDR3 loop is CASSAMTGITDTQYF. CDR3 sequence (DNA): TGTGCCAGCAGCGCTATGACAGGCATAACAGATACGCAGTATTTT.

The chain recombines TRBV27 with TRBJ2-5, with 10 bases identical to TRBD2. Germline loops: CDR1 MNHEY, CDR2 SMNVEV (reference sequence). After removal of 8 bases from V and 2 bases from J, the junction contained 5 bases not matched to a gene. There are 14 residues in the CDR3. As DNA, the CDR3 is TGTGCCAGCCGTAGCGGGGGGATTCAAGAGACCCAGTACTTC. The encoded protein is CASRSGGIQETQYF.

This chain connects TRBV7-9 to TRBJ2-6; D gene unclear. The CDR3 is 15 residues long. Germline-derived CDR1 and CDR2 are SEHNR and FQNEAQ (reference sequence). Trimming took off 3 bases at V and 0 bases at J, with 6 bases between the two ends. This CDR3 is CASSFGNSGANVLTF. The CDR3 DNA sequence: TGTGCCAGCAGCTTTGGTAACTCTGGGGCCAACGTCCTGACTTTC.

This clonotype was detected only a few times. V gene TRBV12-3 or TRBV12-4 combines with J gene TRBJ2-1; unclear D gene. V lost 6 bases to trimming and J lost 8 bases, with 8 bases between them. This CDR3 comprises 11 residues. The CDR3 loop is CASSSPYEQFF. In DNA, the CDR3 is TGTGCCAGCAGCTCACCTTATGAGCAGTTCTTC.

This clonotype was seen more than once but under ten times. J is TRBJ2-4 and V is TRBV4-1; 12 bases agree with TRBD2. J was trimmed by 2 bases and V by 4 bases; bases with no gene match: 9. CDR3 length: 18 residues. CDR1 and CDR2 (germline): MGHRA, YSYEKL. The CDR3 spells CASSPARTSGVSKNIQYF. DNA for the CDR3: TGCGCCAGCAGCCCCGCCCGGACTAGCGGGGTATCCAAAAACATTCAGTACTTC.

This sequence joins TRBV6-2 or TRBV6-3 and TRBJ2-6, with D possibly TRBD2 on 6 matching bases. The CDR3 has 15 residues. V lost 6 bases, J lost 8 bases, and 17 bases lay in between. CDR1 MNHEY and CDR2 SVGEGT come from the germline V gene. The CDR3 here is CASSLVGGRTNVLTF. CDR3 nucleotides: TGTGCCAGCAGCCTTGTCGGGGGACGGACCAACGTCCTGACTTTC.

This clonotype was counted between two and nine times. The chain has TRBV5-1 and TRBJ2-5; possibly TRBD2 for D (5 bases). Germline V gene data show CDR1 as SGHRS and CDR2 as YFSETQ. This CDR3 has 14 residues. V lost 0 bases and J 4 bases, leaving 10 bases between the germline ends. In nucleotides, the CDR3 is TGCGCCAGCAGCTTGGCGGGGTCTACAGAGACCCAGTACTTC. As protein: CASSLAGSTETQYF. Full variable domain (remainder filled in from reference TRBV5-1 and TRBJ2-5): KAGVTQTPRYLIKTRGQQVTLSCSPISGHRSVSWYQQTPGQGLQFLFEYFSETQRNKGNFPGRFSGRQFSNSRSEMNVSTLELGDSALYLCASSLAGSTETQYFGPGTRLLVL.

A note on this clonotype: A junction end diverges from the germline sequence, so it may reflect a read error. The chain uses TRBV29-1 and TRBJ2-1; perhaps D is TRBD1 or TRBD2 (5 bases each). CDR3 size: 17 residues. Germline assignment: CDR1 SQVTM and CDR2 ANQGSEA. CDR3 protein: CSVGHRGDLIGYSEQFF. The CDR3 nucleotides are TGCAGCGTTGGGCATCGTGGGGACCTTATAGGATACAGTGAGCAGTTCTTC.

This clonotype has a handful of counts. The chain recombines TRBV29-1 with TRBJ2-1; D not resolved. V gave up 5 bases and J gave up 9 bases, with 20 bases separating them. The CDR3 sequence is 14 residues long. The germline V gene has CDR1 SQVTM and CDR2 ANQGSEA. In DNA, the CDR3 is TGCAGCGTTCGGAATGGACGGAAAGGACGTGAGCAGTTCTTC. Amino acids: CSVRNGRKGREQFF.

The gene calls are TRBV6-2 or TRBV6-3 and TRBJ2-3; TRBD2 agrees at 7 bases. Germline V gene lookup returns CDR1 MNHEY and CDR2 SVGEGT. This CDR3 has 17 amino acids. After removal of 6 bases from V and 2 bases from J, the junction contained 14 bases not matched to a gene. The CDR3 loop reads CASRPIFSGYTTDTQYF. The CDR3 bases are TGTGCCAGCAGGCCGATTTTTAGCGGGTATACCACAGATACGCAGTATTTT.

This clonotype was seen a few times. This sequence joins TRBV20-1 and TRBJ1-4; D ambiguous. The CDR3 consists of 13 residues. Trimming took off 3 bases at V and 7 bases at J, with 12 bases between the two ends. Germline-derived CDR1 and CDR2 are DFQATT and SNEGSKA (reference sequence). This CDR3 is CSARWGNGEKLFF. In DNA, the CDR3 is TGCAGTGCTAGGTGGGGAAACGGTGAAAAACTGTTTTTT.

This clonotype was recorded many times. The rearrangement joins TRBV5-1 to TRBJ2-3; D ambiguous. CDR3 length: 14 amino acids. Trimming removed 0 bases from V and 2 bases from J, with 7 bases in between. The germline CDR1 and CDR2 sequences are SGHRS and YFSETQ. The CDR3 spells CASSLAGDTDTQYF. Written as DNA, the CDR3 is TGCGCCAGCAGCTTGGCCGGAGACACAGATACGCAGTATTTT.

As to this clonotype: This clone may be a read error of a much larger clone one base away. V is TRBV12-3 or TRBV12-4 and J is TRBJ2-1, with a weak D call TRBD2 (6 bases). The CDR3 covers 15 residues. V gave up 7 bases and J gave up 8 bases, with 21 bases separating them. CDR3 DNA: TGTGCCAGCAAACTAACGCGGAGGGGCTCCCATGAGCAGTTCTTC. This codes for CASKLTRRGSHEQFF.

This chain joins TRBV6-2 or TRBV6-3 and TRBJ2-4; 7 nucleotides line up with TRBD2. The DNA end is a closer match to TRBJ2-7, so the J assignment may be wrong. This CDR3 has 13 residues. Germline V gene sequence: CDR1 MNHEY, CDR2 SVGEGT. The CDR3 region has the DNA TGTGCCAGCCGCGGTCCGGCGGGAGACGAGCAGTACTTC. Translated: CASRGPAGDEQYF.

J is TRBJ1-4 and V is TRBV25-1, with D possibly being TRBD1 (6 bases). Germline CDR1 and CDR2: MGHDK and SYGVNS. The CDR3 contains 14 residues. The ends were cut back, 4 bases at V and 6 bases at J, with 12 bases in the middle. The CDR3 loop is CASSAGVFDEKLFF. CDR3 DNA: TGTGCCAGCAGTGCAGGGGTCTTTGATGAAAAACTGTTTTTT.

This clonotype was seen a single time. The J gene is TRBJ2-3, the V gene TRBV3-1, with 7 positions matching TRBD2. Germline CDR1 reads LGHDT; CDR2 reads YNNKEL (reference sequence). This CDR3 region has 17 residues. J was trimmed by 2 bases and V by 1 base; bases with no gene match: 9. The DNA of the CDR3 is TGTGCCAGCAGCCAAGGGGGCGGGGGAGAGTACACAGATACGCAGTATTTT. This translates into CASSQGGGGEYTDTQYF.

CDR3 in amino acids: CAISELAGAYEQYF. CDR3 in DNA: TGTGCCATCAGTGAACTAGCGGGAGCCTACGAGCAGTACTTC. This chain joins TRBV10-3 and TRBJ2-7, with TRBD2 matching over 11 bases. This CDR3 contains 14 residues. From germline, CDR1 is ENHRY and CDR2 SYGVKD. V shed 3 bases, J shed 2 bases, and the junction held 0 bases outside the gene matches.

This clonotype appeared many times. The chain links TRBV24-1 to TRBJ2-7, with 13 bases matching TRBD2. Germline CDR1 and CDR2: KGHDR and SFDVKD. This CDR3 spans 16 amino acids. Germline trimming cut 3 bases from V and 0 bases from J; bases unmatched to any gene: 1. The CDR3 sequence: CATSDRTSGSSYEQYF. Here the CDR3 DNA reads TGTGCCACCAGTGATCGGACTAGCGGGAGCTCCTACGAGCAGTACTTC.

This clonotype has just one count. The chain recombines TRBV20-1 with TRBJ2-7; D not certain. The J call may be mistaken, given a closer DNA end match to TRBJ2-5. The CDR3 has 14 residues. Germline CDR1 DFQATT, CDR2 SNEGSKA (reference sequence). CDR3 sequence: CSAAPDARTETQYF. The CDR3 nucleotides read TGCAGTGCCGCCCCCGACGCCCGCACGGAGACCCAGTACTTC.

This clonotype was seen only a few times. The V call is TRBV30, the J call TRBJ1-2; no definite D call. This CDR3 has 13 amino acids. V gave up 0 bases and J gave up 0 bases, with 5 bases separating them. Germline CDR1 is GTSNPN and CDR2 is SVGIG (reference sequence). CDR3 protein: CAWSVEANYGYTF. The CDR3 DNA reads as TGTGCCTGGAGTGTTGAAGCTAACTATGGCTACACCTTC. The whole variable domain, filled in from reference TRBV30 and TRBJ1-2, reads SQTIHQWPATLVQPVGSPLSLECTVEGTSNPNLYWYRQAAGRGLQLLFYSVGIGQISSEVPQNLSASRPQDRQFILSSKKLLLSDSGFYLCAWSVEANYGYTFGSGTRLTVV.

The chain combines TRBV6-5 with TRBJ2-5; 7 nucleotides agree with TRBD1. Trimming took 6 bases from V and 5 from J; bases not matched to a gene: 9. The CDR3 loop spans 14 amino acids. Germline V lookup: CDR1 MNHEY, CDR2 SVGAGI. CDR3: CASRPDRVWETQYF. The DNA of the CDR3 is TGTGCCAGCAGACCTGACAGGGTTTGGGAGACCCAGTACTTC.

The CDR3 sequence: CAITPDRDWSANYGYTF. CDR3 in DNA: TGTGCCATCACCCCCGACAGGGATTGGTCGGCTAACTATGGCTACACCTTC. The chain employs TRBV10-3 and TRBJ1-2; TRBD1 agrees at 7 bases. The CDR3 has 17 residues. CDR1 and CDR2 (germline): ENHRY, SYGVKD. The J segment lost 0 bases and the V segment lost 7 bases, leaving 14 bases of the junction unmatched.

This clonotype was seen a handful of times. The V and J genes are TRBV20-1 and TRBJ1-5; TRBD1 matches 8 bases. Germline V gives CDR1 DFQATT, CDR2 SNEGSKA (reference sequence). The CDR3 runs to 12 residues. V dropped 4 bases and J dropped 9; count of bases not matched to a gene: 5. In nucleotides, the CDR3 is TGCAGTGCTACACAGGGGGTCCTGCCCCAGCATTTT. Translation gives CSATQGVLPQHF.

The chain combines TRBV27 with TRBJ2-5, with D possibly TRBD1 on 5 matching bases. The CDR3 contains 15 residues. With 5 bases removed from V and 3 bases from J, the gap between germline ends came to 16 bases. The germline gives CDR1 MNHEY, CDR2 SMNVEV (reference sequence). The CDR3 nucleotides are TGTGCCAGCAGTCTAGGAGAAGGGGTGGAAGAGACCCAGTACTTC. Its protein product is CASSLGEGVEETQYF.

The CDR3 sequence: CASSREPRHNEQFF. The CDR3 region has the DNA TGTGCCAGCAGCCGTGAACCTCGTCACAATGAGCAGTTCTTC. The chain recombines TRBV7-9 with TRBJ2-1; D is undetermined. CDR1 and CDR2 (germline): SEHNR, FQNEAQ (reference sequence). V gave up 5 bases and J gave up 5 bases, with 13 bases separating them. The CDR3 covers 14 residues.